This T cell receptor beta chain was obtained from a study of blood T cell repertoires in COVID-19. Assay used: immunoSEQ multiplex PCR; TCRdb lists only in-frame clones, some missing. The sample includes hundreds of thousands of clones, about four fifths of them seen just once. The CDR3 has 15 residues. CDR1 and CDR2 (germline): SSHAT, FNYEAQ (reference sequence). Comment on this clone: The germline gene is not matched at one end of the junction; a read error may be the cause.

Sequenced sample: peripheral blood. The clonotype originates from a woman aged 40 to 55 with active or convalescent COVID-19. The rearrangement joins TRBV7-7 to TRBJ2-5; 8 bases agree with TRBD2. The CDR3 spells CASSLGGTRAETQYF. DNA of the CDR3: TGTGCTAGCAGCTTAGGGGGGACTAGGGCGGAGACCCAGTACTTC.